Presented here are 14 T cell receptor beta chains from one specimen sequenced in a study of T-cell memory formation after mild COVID-19. TCRdb independently ran MiXCR on the 5' RACE reads; one entry per CDR3 protein. The repertoire has roughly 480,000 distinct CDR3 sequences, around 25% of them found once; the top ten carry 9.5% to 15%. Sequencing was carried out using PBMCs or a T cell subset sorted from them (not recorded which). These receptors came from an adult woman who had mild COVID-19 (a few samples of this study predate the infection). Cell type and time point are not known.

The chain couples TRBV24-1 to TRBJ2-3, with 11 nucleotides matching TRBD1. The germline gives CDR1 KGHDR, CDR2 SFDVKD. The CDR3 runs to 14 residues. Unmatched junction bases numbered 3, after V lost 7 bases and J lost 4 bases. CDR3 residues: CATRGQGEADTQYF. The CDR3 DNA reads as TGTGCCACCAGGGGACAGGGGGAGGCAGATACGCAGTATTTT.

This clonotype came up a few times. The chain is built from TRBV5-1 and TRBJ2-2; D unclear. The V and J ends lost 1 base and 6 bases respectively, with 16 bases between them. Germline-derived CDR1 and CDR2 are SGHRS and YFSETQ. The CDR3 sequence is 16 residues long. The CDR3 sequence is CASSLNAGAVAGELFF. CDR3 sequence (DNA): TGCGCCAGCAGCTTGAATGCAGGTGCCGTTGCCGGGGAGCTGTTTTTT.

This chain joins TRBV6-1 and TRBJ2-5, with a possible D match to TRBD2 (6 bases). Between the trimmed V and J ends, which lost 3 bases and 13 bases, there was a span of 15 bases. This CDR3 region has 12 residues. Germline lookup yields CDR1 MNHNS and CDR2 SASEGT. CDR3 region: CASSETLASVYF. The CDR3 region has the DNA TGTGCCAGCAGTGAGACCCTAGCGAGTGTGTACTTC.

V usage is TRBV7-2 and J usage is TRBJ2-2, with 7 nucleotides matching TRBD1. V was pared by 5 bases and J by 5 bases, with 11 bases of the junction left unmatched. Per germline, CDR1 SGHTA and CDR2 FQGNSA. The CDR3 consists of 16 residues. The CDR3 region is CASSPDRVAGTGELFF. The CDR3 region has the DNA TGTGCCAGCAGCCCTGACAGGGTGGCAGGAACCGGGGAGCTGTTTTTT.

V gene TRBV4-3 combines with J gene TRBJ1-3; D may be TRBD1 (5 bases). The CDR3 consists of 15 residues. Trimming cost V 1 base and J 0 bases, with 7 bases left between them. The germline V gene has CDR1 LGHNA and CDR2 YSLEER. The CDR3 region is CASSQGQGSGNTIYF. The CDR3 DNA is TGCGCCAGCAGCCAAGGTCAGGGCTCTGGAAACACCATATATTTT.

This clonotype was seen more than once but under ten times. The V call is TRBV7-3, the J call TRBJ2-7, with 9 bases that match TRBD1. This CDR3 region has 14 residues. V was pared by 9 bases and J by 2 bases, with 8 bases of the junction left unmatched. The germline V gene encodes CDR1 SGHTA and CDR2 FQGTGA. The CDR3 here is CARDGQGSPYEQYF. CDR3 nucleotide sequence: TGTGCCAGAGACGGACAGGGGAGTCCCTACGAGCAGTACTTC.

The V call is TRBV29-1, the J call TRBJ1-1; no firm D call. V was clipped by 0 bases and J by 3 bases, with 11 bases between them. The CDR3 loop spans 14 amino acids. From germline, CDR1 is SQVTM and CDR2 ANQGSEA. Here the CDR3 reads CSVEDRVGHTEAFF. For the CDR3, the DNA is TGCAGCGTTGAAGATCGGGTAGGCCACACTGAAGCTTTCTTT.

This clonotype was counted between two and nine times. The chain carries TRBV6-2 or TRBV6-3 and TRBJ1-4; D ambiguous. This CDR3 contains 11 residues. Looked up from germline, CDR1 is MNHEY and CDR2 is SVGEGT. The V end was cut by 3 bases, the J end by 13 bases, with 9 bases between. The CDR3 nucleotides are TGTGCCAGCAGTTATTCACGGATACTGTTTTTT. Its protein is CASSYSRILFF.

This clonotype occurred a few times. The chain joins TRBV6-6 to TRBJ2-7, with TRBD1 matching 9 bases. V trimming: 5 bases; J trimming: 6 bases; junction bases outside the gene matches: 2. The V gene's germline CDR1 is MNHNY and CDR2 SVGAGI (reference sequence). CDR3 length: 12 residues. The CDR3 region is CASSATGGEQYF. CDR3 nucleotides: TGTGCCAGCAGTGCGACAGGGGGCGAGCAGTACTTC.

The chain carries TRBV6-5 and TRBJ1-1; tentative D call: TRBD1 (6 bases). The CDR3 runs to 15 residues. Germline assignment: CDR1 MNHEY and CDR2 SVGAGI. V dropped 0 bases and J dropped 3 bases, with 11 bases sitting between them. CDR3 nucleotide sequence: TGTGCCAGCAGTTACTCAGGGGGAGGGTACACTGAAGCTTTCTTT. Its protein product is CASSYSGGGYTEAFF.

The chain is built from TRBV4-3 and TRBJ2-3; TRBD1 matches 10 bases. The ends lost 2 bases at V and 1 base at J; junction bases unmatched: 6. Germline V gene sequence: CDR1 LGHNA, CDR2 YSLEER. CDR3 size: 17 residues. CDR3 nucleotides: TGCGCCAGCAGCCAATTTGCCGGGACAGGGGGCACAGATACGCAGTATTTT. It yields the protein CASSQFAGTGGTDTQYF.

In this sample, this clonotype turned up a few times. The CDR3 spells CASSSRVLAGEGGFNEQFF. The CDR3 region has the DNA TGTGCCAGCAGCTCCCGCGTGTTAGCGGGAGAGGGAGGTTTCAATGAGCAGTTCTTC. The chain carries TRBV9 and TRBJ2-1; 9 bases line up with TRBD2. The junction had 20 bases not matched to a gene; V was cut back by 4 bases and J by 6 bases. This CDR3 has 19 residues. Per the germline V gene, CDR1 is SGDLS and CDR2 is YYNGEE. Full variable domain (rest looked up from reference TRBV9 and TRBJ2-1): DSGVTQTPKHLITATGQRVTLRCSPRSGDLSVYWYQQSLDQGLQFLIQYYNGEERAKGNILERFSAQQFPDLHSELNLSSLELGDSALYFCASSSRVLAGEGGFNEQFFGPGTRLTVL.

This clonotype was seen a few times. The CDR3, as DNA: TGCGCCAGCAGCTTGCGGAGCGTAAGCACAGATACGCAGTATTTT. It is translated as CASSLRSVSTDTQYF. The chain couples TRBV5-1 to TRBJ2-3; no reliable D call. Per germline, CDR1 SGHRS and CDR2 YFSETQ. V was clipped by 1 base and J by 0 bases, with 9 bases between them. The CDR3 runs 15 residues.

V and J are TRBV29-1 and TRBJ1-2; D is ambiguous. CDR1 and CDR2 from the germline V gene are SQVTM and ANQGSEA. The CDR3 extends over 11 amino acids. Deletions cut 6 bases from V and 8 bases from J, with 13 bases between. CDR3 sequence: CSVEQLQGYTF. CDR3 nucleotide sequence: TGCAGCGTCGAGCAACTTCAAGGCTACACCTTC.